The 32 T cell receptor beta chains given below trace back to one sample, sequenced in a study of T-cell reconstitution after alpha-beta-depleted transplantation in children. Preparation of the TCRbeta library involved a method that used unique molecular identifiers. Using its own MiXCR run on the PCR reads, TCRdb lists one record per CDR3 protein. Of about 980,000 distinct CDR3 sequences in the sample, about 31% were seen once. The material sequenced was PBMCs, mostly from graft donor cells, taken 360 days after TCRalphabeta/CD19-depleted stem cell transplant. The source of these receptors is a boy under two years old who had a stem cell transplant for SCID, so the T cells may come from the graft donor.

The chain's CDR3 is CASSYNLNENEQFF. Written as DNA, the CDR3 is TGTGCCAGCAGTTATAATCTAAACGAAAATGAGCAGTTCTTC. The chain uses TRBV6-5 and TRBJ2-1, with D uncertain. Germline V gene lookup returns CDR1 MNHEY and CDR2 SVGAGI. Between the trimmed V and J ends, which lost 3 bases and 7 bases, there was a span of 13 bases. The CDR3 runs 14 residues.

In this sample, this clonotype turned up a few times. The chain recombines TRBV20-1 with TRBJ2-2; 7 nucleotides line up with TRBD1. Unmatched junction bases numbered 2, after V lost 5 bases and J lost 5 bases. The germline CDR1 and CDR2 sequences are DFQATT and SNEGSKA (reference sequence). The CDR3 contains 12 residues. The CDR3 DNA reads TGCAGTGCTGACAGGGCAACCGGGGAGCTGTTTTTT. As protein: CSADRATGELFF.

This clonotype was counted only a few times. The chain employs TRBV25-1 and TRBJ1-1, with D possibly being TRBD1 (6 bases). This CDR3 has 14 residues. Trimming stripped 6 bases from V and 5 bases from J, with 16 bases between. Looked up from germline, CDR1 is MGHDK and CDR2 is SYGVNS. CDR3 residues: CASRRGWASTEAFF. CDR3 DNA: TGTGCCAGCAGGAGGGGGTGGGCTAGTACTGAAGCTTTCTTT.

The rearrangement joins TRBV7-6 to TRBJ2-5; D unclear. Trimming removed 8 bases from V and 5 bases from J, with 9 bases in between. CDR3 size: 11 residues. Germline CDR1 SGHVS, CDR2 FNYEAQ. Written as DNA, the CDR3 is TGTGCCAGCGCCCAAAGGGAGACCCAGTACTTC. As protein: CASAQRETQYF.

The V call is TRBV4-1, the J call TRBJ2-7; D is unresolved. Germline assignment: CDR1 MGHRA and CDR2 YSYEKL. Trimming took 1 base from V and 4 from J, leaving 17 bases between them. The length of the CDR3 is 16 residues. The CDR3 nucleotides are TGCGCCAGCAGCCAAGGGTCCCTTGTGGGCCCGTACGAGCAGTACTTC. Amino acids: CASSQGSLVGPYEQYF.

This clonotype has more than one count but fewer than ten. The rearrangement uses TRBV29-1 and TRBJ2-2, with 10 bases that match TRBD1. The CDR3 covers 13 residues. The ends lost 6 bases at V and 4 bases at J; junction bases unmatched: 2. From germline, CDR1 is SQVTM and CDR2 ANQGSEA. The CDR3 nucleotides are TGCAGCGTACGGACAGGGGGCACCGGGGAGCTGTTTTTT. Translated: CSVRTGGTGELFF.

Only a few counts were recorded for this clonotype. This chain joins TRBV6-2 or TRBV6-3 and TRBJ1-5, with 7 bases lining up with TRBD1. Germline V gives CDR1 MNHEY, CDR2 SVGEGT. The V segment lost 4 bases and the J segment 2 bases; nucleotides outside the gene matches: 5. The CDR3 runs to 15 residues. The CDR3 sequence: CASSWKGAGNQPQHF. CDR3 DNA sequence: TGTGCCAGCAGTTGGAAGGGGGCAGGCAATCAGCCCCAGCATTTT.

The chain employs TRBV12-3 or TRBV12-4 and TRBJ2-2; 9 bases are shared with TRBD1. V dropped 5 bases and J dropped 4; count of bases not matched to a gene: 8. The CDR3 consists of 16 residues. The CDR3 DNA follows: TGTGCCAGCAGTGTCCCGGGACAGGGAACCACCGGGGAGCTGTTTTTT. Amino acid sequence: CASSVPGQGTTGELFF.

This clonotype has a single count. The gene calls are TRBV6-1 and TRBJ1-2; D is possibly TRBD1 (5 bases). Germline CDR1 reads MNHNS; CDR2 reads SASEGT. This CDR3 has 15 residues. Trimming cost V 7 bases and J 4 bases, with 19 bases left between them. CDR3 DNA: TGTGCCAGCAAGACCGGGACTTCTCTAATCTATGGCTACACCTTC. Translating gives CASKTGTSLIYGYTF.

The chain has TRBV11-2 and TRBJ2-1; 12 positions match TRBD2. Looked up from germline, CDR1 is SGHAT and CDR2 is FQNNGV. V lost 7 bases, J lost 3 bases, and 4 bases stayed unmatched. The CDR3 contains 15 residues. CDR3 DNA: TGTGCCAGCACCGAGGGACTAGCGGGCTACAATGAGCAGTTCTTC. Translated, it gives CASTEGLAGYNEQFF.

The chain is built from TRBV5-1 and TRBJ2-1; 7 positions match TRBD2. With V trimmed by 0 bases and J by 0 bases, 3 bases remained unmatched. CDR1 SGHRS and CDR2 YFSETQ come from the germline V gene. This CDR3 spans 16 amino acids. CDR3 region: CASSLVGEGSYNEQFF. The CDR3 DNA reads TGCGCCAGCAGCTTGGTAGGGGAGGGCTCCTACAATGAGCAGTTCTTC.

CDR3: CASSPHGQIQETQYF. The CDR3 nucleotides read TGTGCCAGCAGCCCCCATGGACAGATTCAAGAGACCCAGTACTTC. V and J are TRBV11-2 and TRBJ2-5, with D perhaps matching TRBD1 (6 bases). There are 15 residues in the CDR3. V was cut by 5 bases and J by 2 bases, with 15 bases left in between. Germline lookup yields CDR1 SGHAT and CDR2 FQNNGV. The variable domain in full, completed from reference TRBV11-2 and TRBJ2-5, reads EAGVAQSPRYKIIEKRQSVAFWCNPISGHATLYWYQQILGQGPKLLIQFQNNGVVDDSQLPKDRFSAERLKGVDSTLKIQPAKLEDSAVYLCASSPHGQIQETQYFGPGTRLLVL.

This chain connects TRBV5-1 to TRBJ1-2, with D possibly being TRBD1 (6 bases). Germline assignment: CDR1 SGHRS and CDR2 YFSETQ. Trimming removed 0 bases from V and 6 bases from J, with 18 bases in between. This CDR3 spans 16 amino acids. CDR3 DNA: TGCGCCAGCAGCTTGGGGGTCCGGGGGCCTGTGGATGGCTACACCTTC. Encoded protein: CASSLGVRGPVDGYTF.

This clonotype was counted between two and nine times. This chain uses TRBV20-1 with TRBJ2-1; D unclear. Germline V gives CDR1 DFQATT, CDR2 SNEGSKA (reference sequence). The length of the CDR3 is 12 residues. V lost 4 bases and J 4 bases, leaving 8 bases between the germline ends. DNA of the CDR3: TGCAGTGCTAAAGTGGAGTACAATGAGCAGTTCTTC. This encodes CSAKVEYNEQFF.

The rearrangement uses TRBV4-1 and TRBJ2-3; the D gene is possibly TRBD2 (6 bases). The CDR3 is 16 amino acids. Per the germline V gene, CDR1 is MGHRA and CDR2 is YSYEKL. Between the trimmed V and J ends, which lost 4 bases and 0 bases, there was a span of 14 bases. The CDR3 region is CASSPLGGTSTDTQYF. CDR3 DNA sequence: TGCGCCAGCAGCCCCCTGGGTGGGACTAGCACAGATACGCAGTATTTT.

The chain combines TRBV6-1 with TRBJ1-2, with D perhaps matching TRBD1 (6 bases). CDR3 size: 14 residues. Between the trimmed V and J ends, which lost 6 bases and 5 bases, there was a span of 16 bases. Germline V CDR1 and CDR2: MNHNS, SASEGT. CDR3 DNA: TGTGCCAGCAGAACTACAGGGCCTCCTTATGGCTACACCTTC. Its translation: CASRTTGPPYGYTF.

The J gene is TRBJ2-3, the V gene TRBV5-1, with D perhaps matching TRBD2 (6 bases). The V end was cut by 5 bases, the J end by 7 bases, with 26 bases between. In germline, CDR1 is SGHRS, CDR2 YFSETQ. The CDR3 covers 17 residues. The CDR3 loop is CASRPQIPGDSPNTQYF. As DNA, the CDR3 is TGCGCCAGCAGGCCACAAATTCCCGGGGACTCCCCCAATACGCAGTATTTT.

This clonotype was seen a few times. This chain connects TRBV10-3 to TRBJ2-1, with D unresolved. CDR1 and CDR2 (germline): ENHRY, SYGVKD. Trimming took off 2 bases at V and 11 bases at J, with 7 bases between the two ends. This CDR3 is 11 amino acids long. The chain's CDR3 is CAISEGLQQFF. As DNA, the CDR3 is TGTGCCATCAGTGAGGGGCTACAGCAGTTCTTC.

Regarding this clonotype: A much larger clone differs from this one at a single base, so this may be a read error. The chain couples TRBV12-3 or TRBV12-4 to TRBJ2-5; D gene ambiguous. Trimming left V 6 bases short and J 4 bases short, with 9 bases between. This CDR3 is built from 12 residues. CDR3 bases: TGTGCCAGCAGCACGCAGAGAGAGACCCAGTACTTC. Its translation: CASSTQRETQYF.

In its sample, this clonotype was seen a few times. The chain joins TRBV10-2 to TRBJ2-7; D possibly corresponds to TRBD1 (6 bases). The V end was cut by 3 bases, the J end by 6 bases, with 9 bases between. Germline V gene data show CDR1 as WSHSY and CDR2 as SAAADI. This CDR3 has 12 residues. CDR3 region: CASSDRGSEQYF. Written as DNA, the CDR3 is TGCGCCAGCAGTGACAGGGGAAGCGAGCAGTACTTC.

The CDR3 protein is CASSQFLWTSGNWDTQYF. The CDR3 nucleotides read TGTGCCAGCAGCCAATTCCTGTGGACTAGCGGGAATTGGGATACGCAGTATTTT. The V gene is TRBV3-1, the J gene TRBJ2-3, with TRBD2 identical over 12 bases. Trimming took 2 bases from V and 6 from J; bases not matched to a gene: 12. Germline V gives CDR1 LGHDT, CDR2 YNNKEL (reference sequence). The CDR3 contains 18 residues.

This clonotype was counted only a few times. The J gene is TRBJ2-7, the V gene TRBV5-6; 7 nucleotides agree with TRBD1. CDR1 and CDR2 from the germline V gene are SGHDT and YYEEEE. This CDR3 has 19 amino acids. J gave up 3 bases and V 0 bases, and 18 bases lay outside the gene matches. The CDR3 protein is CASSLANSALAGGYYEQYF. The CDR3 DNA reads TGTGCCAGCAGCTTGGCCAACTCTGCTCTGGCAGGGGGTTACTACGAGCAGTACTTC.

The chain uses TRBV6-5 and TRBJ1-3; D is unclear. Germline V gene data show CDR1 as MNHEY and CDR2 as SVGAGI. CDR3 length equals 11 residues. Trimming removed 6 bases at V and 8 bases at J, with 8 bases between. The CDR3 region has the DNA TGTGCCAGCAGACGCGGGTACACCATATATTTT. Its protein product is CASRRGYTIYF.

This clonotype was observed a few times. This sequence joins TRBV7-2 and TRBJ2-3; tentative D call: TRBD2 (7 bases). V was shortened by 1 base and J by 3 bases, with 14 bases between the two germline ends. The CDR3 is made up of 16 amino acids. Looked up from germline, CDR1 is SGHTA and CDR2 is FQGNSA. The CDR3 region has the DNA TGTGCCAGCAGCTTAGTGGGGGGGCTGGTGACAGATACGCAGTATTTT. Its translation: CASSLVGGLVTDTQYF.

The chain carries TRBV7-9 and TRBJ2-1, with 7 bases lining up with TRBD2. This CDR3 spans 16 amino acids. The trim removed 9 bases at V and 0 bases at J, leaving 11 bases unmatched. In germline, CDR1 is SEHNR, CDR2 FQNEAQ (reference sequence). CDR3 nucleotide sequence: TGTGCCAGTGGGTCCGTACTAGCGAGCTCCTACAATGAGCAGTTCTTC. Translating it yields CASGSVLASSYNEQFF.

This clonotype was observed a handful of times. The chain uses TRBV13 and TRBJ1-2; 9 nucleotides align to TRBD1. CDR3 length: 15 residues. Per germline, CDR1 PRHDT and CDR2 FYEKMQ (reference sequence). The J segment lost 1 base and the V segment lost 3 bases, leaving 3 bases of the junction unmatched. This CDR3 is CASSFDRGGNYGYTF. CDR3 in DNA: TGTGCCAGCAGCTTCGACAGGGGGGGTAACTATGGCTACACCTTC.

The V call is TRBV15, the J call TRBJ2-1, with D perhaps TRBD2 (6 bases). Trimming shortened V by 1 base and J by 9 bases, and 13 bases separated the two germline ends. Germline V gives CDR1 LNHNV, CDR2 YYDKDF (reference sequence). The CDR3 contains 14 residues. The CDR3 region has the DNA TGTGCCACCAGCAGAGTGCGGGATGGTGGTGAGCAGTTCTTC. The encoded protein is CATSRVRDGGEQFF.

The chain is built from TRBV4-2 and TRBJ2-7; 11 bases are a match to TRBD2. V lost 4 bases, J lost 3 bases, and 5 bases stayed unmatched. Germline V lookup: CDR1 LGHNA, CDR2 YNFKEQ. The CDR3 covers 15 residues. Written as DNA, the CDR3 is TGTGCCAGCAGCCCAACTAGCGGGGGCCACTACGAGCAGTACTTC. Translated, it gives CASSPTSGGHYEQYF.

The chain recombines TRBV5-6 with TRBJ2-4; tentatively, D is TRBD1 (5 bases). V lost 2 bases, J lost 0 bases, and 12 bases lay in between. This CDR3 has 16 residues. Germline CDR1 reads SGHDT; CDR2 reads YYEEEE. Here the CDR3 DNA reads TGTGCCAGCAGCTTCAGAGGACAAATAGCCAAAAACATTCAGTACTTC. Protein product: CASSFRGQIAKNIQYF.

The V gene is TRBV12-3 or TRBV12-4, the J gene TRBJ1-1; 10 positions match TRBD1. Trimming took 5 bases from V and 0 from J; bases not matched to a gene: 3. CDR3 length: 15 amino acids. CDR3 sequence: CASSPDRGMNTEAFF. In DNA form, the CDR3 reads TGTGCCAGCAGTCCGGACAGGGGGATGAACACTGAAGCTTTCTTT.

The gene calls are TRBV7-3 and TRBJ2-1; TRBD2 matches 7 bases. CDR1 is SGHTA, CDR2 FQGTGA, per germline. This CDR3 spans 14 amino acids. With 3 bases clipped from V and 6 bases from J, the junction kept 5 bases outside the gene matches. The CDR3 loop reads CASSFQRGFNEQFF. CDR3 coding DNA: TGTGCCAGCAGCTTCCAGCGGGGTTTCAATGAGCAGTTCTTC. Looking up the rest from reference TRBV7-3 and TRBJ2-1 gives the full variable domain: GAGVSQTPSNKVTEKGKYVELRCDPISGHTALYWYRQSLGQGPEFLIYFQGTGAADDSGLPNDRFFAVRPEGSVSTLKIQRTERGDSAVYLCASSFQRGFNEQFFGPGTRLTVL.

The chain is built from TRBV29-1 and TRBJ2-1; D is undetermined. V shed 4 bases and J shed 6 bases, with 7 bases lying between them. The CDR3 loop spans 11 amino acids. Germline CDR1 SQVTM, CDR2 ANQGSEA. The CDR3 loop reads CSVGPGNEQFF. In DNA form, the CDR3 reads TGCAGCGTTGGCCCCGGCAATGAGCAGTTCTTC.